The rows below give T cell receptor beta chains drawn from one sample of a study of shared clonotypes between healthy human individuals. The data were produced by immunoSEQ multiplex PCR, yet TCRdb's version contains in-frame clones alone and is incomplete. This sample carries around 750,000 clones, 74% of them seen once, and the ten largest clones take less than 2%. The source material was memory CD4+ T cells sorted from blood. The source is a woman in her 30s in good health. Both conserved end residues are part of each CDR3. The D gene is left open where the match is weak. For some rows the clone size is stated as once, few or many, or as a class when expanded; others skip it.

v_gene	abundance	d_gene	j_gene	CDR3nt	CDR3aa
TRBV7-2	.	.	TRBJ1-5	TGTGCCAGCAGCTTAATGGGATCCAATCAGCCCCAGCATTTT	CASSLMGSNQPQHF
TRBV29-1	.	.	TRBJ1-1	TGCAGCGTTGGGGGAGACAGGTATCCTGAAGCTTTCTTT	CSVGGDRYPEAFF
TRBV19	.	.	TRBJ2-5	TGTGCCAGTAGTGCGGTTAGCCAAGAGACCCAGTACTTC	CASSAVSQETQYF
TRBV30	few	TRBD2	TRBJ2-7	TGTGCCTGGAAAGGTTTAGCGGGAGTATACGAGCAGTACTTC	CAWKGLAGVYEQYF
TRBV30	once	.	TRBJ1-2	TGTGCCTGGTCAGTGGCGTCTAACTATGGCTACACCTTC	CAWSVASNYGYTF
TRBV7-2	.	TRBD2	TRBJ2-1	TGTGCCAGCAGCTCCCTAGCGGGAGTTGGCAATGAGCAGTTCTTC	CASSSLAGVGNEQFF
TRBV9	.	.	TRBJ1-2	TGTGCCAGCAGCGTAGGGCATCAAAAATTGGGCTATGGCTACACCTTC	CASSVGHQKLGYGYTF
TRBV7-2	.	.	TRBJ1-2	TGTGCCAGCAGCCCTGAGGTCAGGACGTACGGCTACACCTTC	CASSPEVRTYGYTF
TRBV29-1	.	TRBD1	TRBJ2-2	TGCAGCGCGGGGACAGGGACCTTTACCGGGGAGCTGTTTTTT	CSAGTGTFTGELFF
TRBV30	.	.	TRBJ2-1	TGTGCCTGGAGGCTCGGGAGCTCCTACAATGAGCAGTTCTTC	CAWRLGSSYNEQFF
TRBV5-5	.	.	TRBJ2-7	TGTGCCAGCAGCCCACGGGGATACGAGCAGTACTTC	CASSPRGYEQYF
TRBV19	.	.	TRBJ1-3	TGTGCCAGTAGTATAGCCACAGGCAACTCTGGAAACACCATATATTTT	CASSIATGNSGNTIYF
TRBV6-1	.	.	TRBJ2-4	TGTGCCAGCAGTAGCGTCCCCAAAAACATTCAGTACTTC	CASSSVPKNIQYF
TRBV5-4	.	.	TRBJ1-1	TGTGCCAGCAGCCAGGGACGGCATGAAGCTTTCTTT	CASSQGRHEAFF
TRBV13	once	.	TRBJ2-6	TGTGCCAGCAGCTACACAAACTCTGGGGCCAACGTCCTGACTTTC	CASSYTNSGANVLTF
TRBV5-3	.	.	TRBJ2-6	TGTGCCAGAAGCCCGAACCGGTTCTCTGGGGCCAACGTCCTGACTTTC	CARSPNRFSGANVLTF
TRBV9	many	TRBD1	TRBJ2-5	TGTGCCAGCAGCGTCCAAACAGGGGGCTGGGAGACCCAGTACTTC	CASSVQTGGWETQYF
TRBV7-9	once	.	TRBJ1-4	TGTGCCAGCAGCTTAGCGGAGGGGCTGGGTGAAAAACTGTTTTTT	CASSLAEGLGEKLFF
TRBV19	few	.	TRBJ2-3	TGTGCCAGTAGTATAGGTATGGCAGATACGCAGTATTTT	CASSIGMADTQYF
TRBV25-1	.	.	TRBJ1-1	TGTGCCAGCAGTGAATCGGCCCCCCAGATCGCTTTCTTT	CASSESAPQIAFF
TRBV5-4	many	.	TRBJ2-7	TGTGCCAGCAGCTCTGGCGGGCTTTCCTACGAGCAGTACTTC	CASSSGGLSYEQYF
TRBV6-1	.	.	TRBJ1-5	TGTGCCAGCAGTGAATATGAGGGAGGAGGCAATCAGCCCCAGCATTTT	CASSEYEGGGNQPQHF
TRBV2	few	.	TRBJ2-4	TGTGCCAGCAGTGAGCAGGCAGCCAAAAACATTCAGTACTTC	CASSEQAAKNIQYF
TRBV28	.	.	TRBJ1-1	TGTGCCAGCAAGGATAGCAGGGTCCTGAACACTGAAGCTTTCTTT	CASKDSRVLNTEAFF
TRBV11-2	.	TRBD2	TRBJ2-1	TGTGCCAGCAGCTTTGGCGGGAGTTCCTACAATGAGCAGTTCTTC	CASSFGGSSYNEQFF
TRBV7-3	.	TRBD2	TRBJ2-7	TGTGCCAGCAGCTTAAGACCTAGCGGAGGCCTCTACGAGCAGTACTTC	CASSLRPSGGLYEQYF
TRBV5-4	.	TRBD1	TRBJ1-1	TGTGCCAGCAGCCGAGGACAGGATGAGCGTGAAGCTTTCTTT	CASSRGQDEREAFF
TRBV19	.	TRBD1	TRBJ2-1	TGTGCCAGTAGTATCGGGCAGGGGGTAGTTCATGAGCAGTTCTTC	CASSIGQGVVHEQFF
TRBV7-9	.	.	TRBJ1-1	TGTGCCAGCAGCCCCCCTATAGCAGGGGAAGACGCTACTGAAGCTTTCTTT	CASSPPIAGEDATEAFF
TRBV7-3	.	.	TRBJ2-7	TGTGCCAGCAGGTGGAAGGGTGTCGCAAGCGAGCAGTACTTC	CASRWKGVASEQYF
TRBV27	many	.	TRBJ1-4	TGTGCCAGCAGTTCCTCGTTTGGGTCCAATGAAAAACTGTTTTTT	CASSSSFGSNEKLFF
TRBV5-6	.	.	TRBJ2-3	TGTGCCAGCAGTCCCGGACTCTTCACAGATACGCAGTATTTT	CASSPGLFTDTQYF
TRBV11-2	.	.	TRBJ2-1	TGTGCCAGCAGCGCCGGGAGTAACAATGAGCAGTTCTTC	CASSAGSNNEQFF
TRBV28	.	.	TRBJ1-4	TGTGCCAGCAGAGTCCGGGACACTCATGAAAAACTGTTTTTT	CASRVRDTHEKLFF
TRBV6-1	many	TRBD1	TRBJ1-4	TGTGCCAGCAGGACGGGACAGGGGAGGGATGAAAAACTGTTTTTT	CASRTGQGRDEKLFF
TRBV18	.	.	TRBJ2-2	TGTGCCAGCTCACCACAGGACAGCTTCGCGAACACCGGGGAGCTGTTTTTT	CASSPQDSFANTGELFF
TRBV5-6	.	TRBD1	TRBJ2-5	TGTGCCAGCAGCACTGCTTACAGGGGGCCACGGGTACAAGAGACCCAGTACTTC	CASSTAYRGPRVQETQYF
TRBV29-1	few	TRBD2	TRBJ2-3	TGCAGCGCATCGGGACTAGCGGGAACCACAGATACGCAGTATTTT	CSASGLAGTTDTQYF
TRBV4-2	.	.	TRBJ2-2	TGTGCCAGCAGCCAGGCTAGCTCCACCGGGGAGCTGTTTTTT	CASSQASSTGELFF
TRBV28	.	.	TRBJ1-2	TGTGCCAGCAGTACGGACGGACAAGACTATGGCTACACCTTC	CASSTDGQDYGYTF
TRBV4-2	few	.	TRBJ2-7	TGTGCCAGCAGCCAACCGAACGGAGGGAGCGAGCAGTACTTC	CASSQPNGGSEQYF
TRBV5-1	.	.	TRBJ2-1	TGCGCCAGCAGCCTGCAGGTGACAGAGTACAATGAGCAGTTCTTC	CASSLQVTEYNEQFF
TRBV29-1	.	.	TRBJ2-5	TGCAGCGTTGGAGGCAGGGGGGGCGAGACCCAGTACTTC	CSVGGRGGETQYF
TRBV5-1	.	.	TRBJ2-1	TGCGCCAGCAGCCAGGACAGCGCTTCCTACAATGAGCAGTTCTTC	CASSQDSASYNEQFF
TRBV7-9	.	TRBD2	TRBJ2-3	TGTGCCAGCAGCTTAGTTTTAAGCGGGATTCAAGATACGCAGTATTTT	CASSLVLSGIQDTQYF
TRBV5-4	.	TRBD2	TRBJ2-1	TGTGCCAGCAGCTTCGCGGGAGGGCCAGGAAATGAGCAGTTCTTC	CASSFAGGPGNEQFF
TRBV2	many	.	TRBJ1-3	TGTGCCAGCAGTATTGACAGCCCGGGAAACACCATATATTTT	CASSIDSPGNTIYF
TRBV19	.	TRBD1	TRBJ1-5	TGTGCCAGTAGTACGGGACAGGGAGTGAGGCCCCAGCATTTT	CASSTGQGVRPQHF
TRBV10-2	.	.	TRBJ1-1	TGCGCCAGCAGTGCTAACTTGAACACTGAAGCTTTCTTT	CASSANLNTEAFF
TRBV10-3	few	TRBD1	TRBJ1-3	TGTGCCGCGCAGGGGGCTTTGGGAAACACCATATATTTT	CAAQGALGNTIYF
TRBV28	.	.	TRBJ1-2	TGTGCCAGCAGCCTAGGAGGGAGGTATGGCTACACCTTC	CASSLGGRYGYTF
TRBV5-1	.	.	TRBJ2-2	TGCGCCAGCAGCTCGGAGGGGGAGAACACCGGGGAGCTGTTTTTT	CASSSEGENTGELFF
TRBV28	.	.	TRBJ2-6	TGTGCCAGCAGTTCCTCCGGGATCTCAGTCAAATGGACTGGGGCCAACGTCCTGACTTTC	CASSSSGISVKWTGANVLTF
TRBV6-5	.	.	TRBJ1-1	TGTGCCAGCAATTTTGGGGGAACGGGGTCTGAAGCTTTCTTT	CASNFGGTGSEAFF
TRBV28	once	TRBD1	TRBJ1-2	TGTGCCAGCAGGACAGGGGTCTGGTATGGCTACACCTTC	CASRTGVWYGYTF
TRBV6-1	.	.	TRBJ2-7	TGTGCCAGCAGTGAATGGGGAGTCTACGAGCAGTACTTC	CASSEWGVYEQYF
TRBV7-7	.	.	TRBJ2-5	TGTGCCAGCAGCTTCGATGGCCAAGAGACCCAGTACTTC	CASSFDGQETQYF
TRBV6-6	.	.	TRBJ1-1	TGTGCCAGCAGTTACTCTCGTCGGTACGGTAACACTGAAGCTTTCTTT	CASSYSRRYGNTEAFF
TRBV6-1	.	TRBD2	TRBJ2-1	TGTGCCAGCAGTGAAGAACACCTAGCGGGAGGCCCGGAGCAGTTCTTC	CASSEEHLAGGPEQFF